This is a list of T cell receptor beta chains from one sample in a study of cytomegalovirus exposure and HLA in healthy donors. Assay used: immunoSEQ multiplex PCR; TCRdb lists only in-frame clones, some missing. The table records over 130,000 clones, just over 70% of them present only once. Sequenced: PBMCs. Every receptor here comes from a woman aged 25 to 39 in good health and CMV-seronegative. CDR3s include the opening cysteine and the closing phenylalanine or tryptophan. Each record gives: clone size, V gene, J gene, D gene, CDR3 protein, CDR3 DNA. A D gene is named only where the DNA matches it firmly. Clone sizes are given selectively: once, few, many, or a class where the clone is expanded.

>-|TRBV27|TRBJ2-3|-
CASSPHTSTDTQYF
TGTGCCAGCAGTCCGCACACGAGCACAGATACGCAGTATTTT
>-|TRBV9|TRBJ1-5|-
CASSPSPFSNQPQHF
TGTGCCAGCAGCCCTAGCCCCTTTAGCAATCAGCCCCAGCATTTT
>-|TRBV30|TRBJ2-3|TRBD2
CASRLAGGGTDTQYF
TGTGCCTCCAGACTAGCGGGAGGAGGGACAGATACGCAGTATTTT
>-|TRBV7-3|TRBJ2-3|TRBD2
CASSLAGGGATDTQYF
TGTGCCAGCAGCTTAGCGGGCGGGGGGGCTACAGATACGCAGTATTTT
>few|TRBV10-3|TRBJ2-2|TRBD1
CAITPDRDTGELFF
TGTGCCATCACCCCGGACAGGGATACCGGGGAGCTGTTTTTT
>-|TRBV7-8|TRBJ2-1|TRBD2
CASSLGGGTITGINEQFF
TGTGCCAGCAGCTTAGGGGGGGGGACCATCACCGGGATAAATGAGCAGTTCTTC
>-|TRBV6-5|TRBJ1-1|-
CASSYDSNTEAFF
TGTGCCAGCAGTTACGACAGCAACACTGAAGCTTTCTTT
>-|TRBV5-1|TRBJ1-2|-
CASSLLMTGSYGYTF
TGCGCCAGCAGCTTATTAATGACAGGAAGCTATGGCTACACCTTC
>few|TRBV5-1|TRBJ1-1|-
CASSSRGTNTEAFF
TGCGCCAGCAGCTCAAGGGGGACGAACACTGAAGCTTTCTTT
>-|TRBV2|TRBJ1-1|TRBD1
CASSLQGPSTEAFF
TGTGCCAGCAGTTTACAGGGGCCGAGCACTGAAGCTTTCTTT
>-|TRBV5-1|TRBJ1-6|TRBD1
CASRSYQGQGNSPLHF
TGCGCCAGCAGATCTTATCAGGGACAGGGGAATTCACCCCTCCACTTT
>-|TRBV18|TRBJ2-7|TRBD2
CASSTGRDEQYF
TGTGCCAGCTCTACGGGGAGGGACGAGCAGTACTTC
>-|TRBV5-6|TRBJ2-1|TRBD2
CASCPLGGGAVNEQFF
TGTGCCAGCTGCCCCTTGGGCGGGGGGGCCGTCAATGAGCAGTTCTTC
>-|TRBV7-2|TRBJ2-1|-
CASSPYISDEQFF
TGTGCCAGCAGCCCATACATCAGCGATGAGCAGTTCTTC
>-|TRBV28|TRBJ2-7|TRBD2
CASSLLGLAGGGSEGEQYF
TGTGCCAGCAGTTTATTGGGCCTAGCGGGAGGGGGATCGGAAGGCGAGCAGTACTTC
>-|TRBV7-2|TRBJ2-5|TRBD1
CASSRGTGGETQYF
TGTGCCAGCAGCCGAGGGACAGGGGGGGAGACCCAGTACTTC
>few|TRBV2|TRBJ2-5|TRBD2
CASCSAPRGGQYF
TGTGCCAGCTGCTCGGCCCCGCGGGGGGGCCAGTACTTC
>-|TRBV4-2|TRBJ2-3|TRBD2
CASSLQVQGGLAGRTDTQYF
TGTGCCAGCAGCCTCCAGGTGCAGGGCGGACTAGCGGGCCGCACAGATACGCAGTATTTT
>once|TRBV2|TRBJ2-5|-
CASTPWGGSGGTQYF
TGTGCCAGCACCCCCTGGGGCGGCTCCGGGGGGACCCAGTACTTC
>-|TRBV5-6|TRBJ2-5|TRBD2
CASSWGQRGARGETQYF
TGTGCCAGCAGCTGGGGGCAGCGGGGGGCTCGGGGGGAGACCCAGTACTTC
>-|TRBV28|TRBJ1-2|-
CASSLRRGLGYTF
TGTGCCAGCAGTTTGCGCAGGGGATTAGGCTACACCTTC
>-|TRBV7-2|TRBJ2-1|TRBD1
CASSRFQGTGGNEQFF
TGTGCCAGCAGCCGCTTCCAAGGGACAGGGGGCAATGAGCAGTTCTTC
>-|TRBV11-3|TRBJ2-3|TRBD2
CASSPGLAGADTQYF
TGTGCCAGCAGCCCGGGACTAGCGGGAGCAGATACGCAGTATTTT
>-|TRBV28|TRBJ2-1|TRBD1
CASRAGQGTNEQFF
TGTGCCAGCAGGGCCGGACAGGGTACCAATGAGCAGTTCTTC
>-|TRBV27|TRBJ2-7|TRBD2
CASITSSTSIHEQYF
TGTGCCAGCATCACAAGTTCGACTAGCATCCACGAGCAGTACTTC